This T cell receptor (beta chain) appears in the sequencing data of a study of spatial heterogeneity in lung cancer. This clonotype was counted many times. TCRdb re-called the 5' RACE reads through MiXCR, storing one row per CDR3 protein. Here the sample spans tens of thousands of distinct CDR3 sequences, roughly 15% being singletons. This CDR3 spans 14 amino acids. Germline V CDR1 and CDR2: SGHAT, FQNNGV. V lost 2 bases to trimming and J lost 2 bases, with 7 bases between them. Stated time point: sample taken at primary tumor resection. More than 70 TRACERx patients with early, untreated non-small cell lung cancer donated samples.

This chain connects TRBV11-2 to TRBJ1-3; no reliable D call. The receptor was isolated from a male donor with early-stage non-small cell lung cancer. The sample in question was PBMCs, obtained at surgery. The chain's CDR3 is CASSLNRAGNTIYF. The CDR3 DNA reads TGTGCCAGCAGCTTAAATCGCGCTGGAAACACCATATATTTT.